These T cell receptor beta chains were read from a single sample in a study of control samples from healthy donors and cancer patients. TCRdb's copy holds only in-frame clones and misses some; the assay was immunoSEQ multiplex PCR. This table has about 100,000 clones, 82% appearing once. Sequencing was performed on blood. The receptors stem from a man between 18 and 35 years old in good health. The CDR3 runs from the conserved cysteine through the conserved F or W. A D gene is named only where the DNA matches it firmly. Not all rows give a size; the values are once, few, many and, for expanded clones, a class.

j_call clone_size d_call v_call cdr3_nt cdr3_aa
TRBJ1-4 - - TRBV6-5 TGTGCCAGCAGTTACTCGAGGGTGCTTAATGAAAAACTGTTTTTT CASSYSRVLNEKLFF
TRBJ2-1 few TRBD1 TRBV18 TGTGCCAGCTCTCCCCCCACGTTAAGACAGGGCGGTGAGCAGTTCTTC CASSPPTLRQGGEQFF
TRBJ2-1 - - TRBV9 TGTGCCAGCAGCCAGAGCGGTACGAGGTCCCATGAGCAGTTCTTC CASSQSGTRSHEQFF
TRBJ1-2 - TRBD1 TRBV6-5 TGTGCCAGTGGGCCAGGGGGGAACTATGGCTACACCTTC CASGPGGNYGYTF
TRBJ2-5 - TRBD1 TRBV9 TGTGCCTCCGGGACAGGGGAGGGTTGGGAGACCCAGTACTTC CASGTGEGWETQYF
TRBJ1-5 - - TRBV30 TGTGCCTGGAGTGTAGATGTGAAGCGTCAGCCCCAGCATTTT CAWSVDVKRQPQHF
TRBJ1-3 - - TRBV5-5 TGTGCCAGCAGCTTAGGGGGCTCTGGAAACACCATATATTTT CASSLGGSGNTIYF
TRBJ2-1 - TRBD2 TRBV19 TGTGCCAGTAGTCTCCACGCGGGGGGCTCCTACAATGAGCAGTTCTTC CASSLHAGGSYNEQFF
TRBJ1-5 - - TRBV2 TGTGCCAGCAGGAATAGACAAGCGAACAATCAGCCCCAGCATTTT CASRNRQANNQPQHF
TRBJ2-2 few TRBD2 TRBV4-3 TGCGCCAGCAGCCTTGGGACTAGCGGGGGGGGTCGGGAGCTGTTTTTT CASSLGTSGGGRELFF
TRBJ2-2 - TRBD2 TRBV19 TGTGCCAGTACCCCGGGACTACCGAGGGAGGAGCTGTTTTTT CASTPGLPREELFF
TRBJ1-6 - TRBD1 TRBV2 TGTGCCAGCATGGCAGGGGGAGCCTATAATTCACCCCTCCACTTT CASMAGGAYNSPLHF
TRBJ2-5 - - TRBV30 TGTGCCTGGAGGGCGGATTCAAATTACCAAGAGACCCAGTACTTC CAWRADSNYQETQYF